This T cell receptor beta chain comes out of a study of cytomegalovirus exposure and HLA in healthy donors. Points from the study as a whole: For most TCR beta V segments, an earlier analysis put the productive rate at about 87% or about 30% of the time. The authors listed 150 to 200 TCR beta chains as cytomegalovirus-associated.

In regard to this clone: As yet, its antigen is unknown.

PCR employed 60 Vbeta and 13 Jbeta primers. Using immunoSEQ multiplex PCR, the repertoire was profiled, and TCRdb retains in-frame clones only, with some absent. This table holds approximately 110,000 clones, 70% to 85% found once. J lost 5 bases, V lost 4 bases, and 2 bases had no gene match. CDR1 is SGHRS, CDR2 YFSETQ, per germline. The CDR3 contains 15 residues. The sequencing sample was made of PBMCs. This clonotype originated in a woman between 18 and 29 years old in good health and CMV-seronegative. The chain combines TRBV5-1 with TRBJ2-1; 14 bases match TRBD2. DNA for the CDR3: TGCGCCAGCAGCATGACTAGCGGGGGGGACAATGAGCAGTTCTTC. This encodes CASSMTSGGDNEQFF.